This is a list of T cell receptor beta chains from one sample in a study of blood T cell repertoires in COVID-19. The table came from immunoSEQ multiplex PCR; TCRdb's copy has only in-frame clones and leaves some out. The repertoire includes under 300,000 clones, 70% to 90% of them detected once, and about 6.2% sits in the top ten. The specimen was PBMCs or T cells enriched from blood (not recorded which). Every receptor here comes from a woman between 50 and 59 years old who had been exposed to COVID-19. The CDR3 runs from the conserved cysteine through the conserved F or W. D genes are given only for firm matches. Expanded clones get a size class; other rows say once, few or many, or leave the size out.

abundance	d_gene	v_gene	j_gene	CDR3aa	CDR3nt
NA	NA	TRBV28	TRBJ2-2	CASSLGGASTGELFF	TGTGCCAGCAGTTTAGGAGGGGCAAGCACCGGGGAGCTGTTTTTT
NA	TRBD1	TRBV18	TRBJ2-1	CASTRDRGLNEQFF	TGTGCCAGTACCCGGGACAGGGGGTTGAATGAGCAGTTCTTC
NA	NA	TRBV6-6	TRBJ2-2	CASSYARGRAGELFF	TGTGCCAGCAGTTACGCCAGGGGACGGGCCGGGGAGCTGTTTTTT
NA	NA	TRBV28	TRBJ1-1	CASSLAARGTEAFF	TGTGCCAGCAGTTTAGCGGCGCGGGGCACTGAAGCTTTCTTT
NA	TRBD2	TRBV2	TRBJ2-2	CASSEGLAGTYGELFF	TGTGCCAGCAGTGAAGGACTAGCGGGGACATACGGGGAGCTGTTTTTT
NA	TRBD1	TRBV7-2	TRBJ2-7	CASSLSGQGRNEQYF	TGTGCCAGCAGCTTATCAGGACAGGGGAGGAACGAGCAGTACTTC
NA	NA	TRBV5-1	TRBJ1-2	CASSQTGSYGYTF	TGCGCCAGCAGCCAAACAGGATCCTATGGCTACACCTTC
NA	TRBD2	TRBV7-2	TRBJ2-2	CASSPGPSGGLFTGELFF	TGTGCCAGCAGCCCCGGACCTAGCGGGGGCCTTTTCACCGGGGAGCTGTTTTTT
NA	TRBD1	TRBV29-1	TRBJ2-1	CSVVGFTGGWNEQFF	TGCAGCGTTGTAGGTTTTACAGGGGGCTGGAATGAGCAGTTCTTC
NA	TRBD1	TRBV5-1	TRBJ2-7	CASSSGTGGLGEQYF	TGCGCCAGCAGCTCGGGGACAGGGGGCTTGGGGGAGCAGTACTTC
NA	TRBD2	TRBV5-4	TRBJ2-7	CASSLAGGTYEQYF	TGTGCCAGCAGCTTAGCGGGGGGGACCTACGAGCAGTACTTC
NA	TRBD2	TRBV12-3/TRBV12-4	TRBJ2-1	CASSPDSGYEQFF	TGTGCCAGCAGCCCAGATAGCGGGTACGAGCAGTTCTTC
NA	NA	TRBV5-1	TRBJ2-1	CASSQPLTSYNEQFF	TGCGCCAGCAGTCAGCCGCTGACTTCCTACAATGAGCAGTTCTTC
NA	NA	TRBV2	TRBJ2-7	CASSGGPLYEQYF	TGTGCCAGCAGTGGCGGGCCCCTCTACGAGCAGTACTTC
NA	TRBD1	TRBV5-1	TRBJ1-6	CASRTGEFSYNSPLHF	TGCGCCAGTCGGACAGGGGAATTCTCCTATAATTCACCCCTCCACTTT
NA	NA	TRBV9	TRBJ1-2	CASSGRRRPYGYTF	TGTGCCAGCAGCGGTCGGCGGAGACCCTATGGCTACACCTTC
NA	TRBD2	TRBV9	TRBJ2-1	CASSLLGSGSYNEQFF	TGTGCCAGCAGCCTCCTTGGAAGCGGGAGCTACAATGAGCAGTTCTTC
NA	TRBD2	TRBV7-2	TRBJ2-1	CASSPSGTSNEQFF	TGTGCCAGCAGCCCTTCCGGGACTAGCAATGAGCAGTTCTTC
NA	TRBD2	TRBV11-2	TRBJ2-4	CASSLRLAGGPNIQYF	TGTGCCAGCAGCCTTAGACTAGCGGGGGGTCCGAACATTCAGTACTTC
NA	NA	TRBV2	TRBJ1-2	CASLRGGYTF	TGTGCCAGCCTCAGGGGTGGCTACACCTTC
NA	TRBD2	TRBV9	TRBJ2-1	CASSKSGGLNEQFF	TGTGCCAGCAGCAAAAGCGGGGGCCTCAATGAGCAGTTCTTC
once	NA	TRBV27	TRBJ2-3	CASSLKPGHTDTQYF	TGTGCCAGCAGCCTGAAACCGGGACACACAGATACGCAGTATTTT
NA	TRBD1	TRBV7-2	TRBJ1-2	CASSQGQVLYGYTF	TGTGCCAGCAGCCAAGGACAGGTCCTCTATGGCTACACCTTC
NA	NA	TRBV6-5	TRBJ1-2	CASSYSFGGGYGYTF	TGTGCCAGCAGTTACTCATTCGGCGGGGGCTATGGCTACACCTTC
NA	TRBD1	TRBV5-1	TRBJ2-1	CASSLLTGGEQFF	TGCGCCAGCAGCCTATTAACAGGGGGTGAGCAGTTCTTC
NA	NA	TRBV4-1	TRBJ2-5	CASSRPGSRAQETQYF	TGCGCCAGCAGCCGACCTGGGTCGCGGGCCCAAGAGACCCAGTACTTC
NA	NA	TRBV7-2	TRBJ1-5	CASSSSGRGDQSQHF	TGTGCCAGCAGCTCTAGTGGACGGGGAGATCAGTCCCAGCATTTT
NA	TRBD2	TRBV19	TRBJ2-3	CASSIASGGSTDTQYF	TGTGCCAGTAGTATCGCGAGCGGGGGTTCCACAGATACGCAGTATTTT
once	NA	TRBV12-5	TRBJ1-2	CASGPSPNYGYTF	TGTGCTAGTGGTCCGTCCCCTAACTATGGCTACACCTTC
NA	NA	TRBV7-9	TRBJ1-2	CASSLARASGGYTF	TGTGCCAGCAGCTTAGCGCGGGCAAGCGGAGGCTACACCTTC
NA	NA	TRBV19	TRBJ2-7	CASSTSTRGYEQYF	TGTGCCAGTTCCACATCAACCAGGGGCTACGAGCAGTACTTC
NA	NA	TRBV5-1	TRBJ2-7	CASRMDTGREQYF	TGCGCCAGCCGGATGGACACAGGGCGTGAGCAGTACTTC
NA	NA	TRBV6-1	TRBJ1-2	CASSEVGGGGYTF	TGTGCCAGCAGTGAAGTGGGCGGGGGTGGCTACACCTTC
NA	NA	TRBV18	TRBJ2-5	CASSPGQETQYF	TGTGCCAGCTCACCCGGCCAAGAGACCCAGTACTTC
NA	TRBD1	TRBV5-4	TRBJ2-3	CASSLTGETQYF	TGTGCCAGCAGCTTGACAGGGGAGACGCAGTATTTT
few	NA	TRBV27	TRBJ1-1	CASSFIGGGTEAFF	TGTGCCAGCAGTTTTATTGGGGGGGGCACTGAAGCTTTCTTT
NA	NA	TRBV2	TRBJ2-7	CASRAGTPLYEQYF	TGTGCCAGCAGGGCCGGGACTCCTTTGTACGAGCAGTACTTC
NA	TRBD1	TRBV2	TRBJ2-1	CASSATGTGRARGYNEQFF	TGTGCCAGCAGTGCTACCGGGACAGGGCGCGCCCGGGGCTACAATGAGCAGTTCTTC
NA	TRBD2	TRBV4-1	TRBJ2-3	CASSAYGGASTDTQYF	TGCGCCAGCAGCGCATACGGGGGGGCTAGCACAGATACGCAGTATTTT
NA	TRBD1	TRBV7-8	TRBJ2-6	CASSLRDRVLSGANVLTF	TGTGCCAGCAGCTTAAGGGACAGGGTACTTTCTGGGGCCAACGTCCTGACTTTC
NA	TRBD1	TRBV19	TRBJ2-7	CASSMNGQDFYEQYF	TGTGCCAGTAGTATGAACGGACAGGACTTCTACGAGCAGTACTTC
NA	TRBD2	TRBV20-1	TRBJ2-3	CSASRRGSTDTQYF	TGCAGTGCTAGTCGGCGGGGGAGCACAGATACGCAGTATTTT
many	NA	TRBV19	TRBJ1-2	CASSGQQLNYGYTF	TGTGCCAGTAGTGGACAGCAACTCAACTATGGCTACACCTTC
NA	NA	TRBV3-1/TRBV3-2	TRBJ1-1	CASSPPFRNTEAFF	TGTGCCAGCAGCCCCCCGTTCAGGAACACTGAAGCTTTCTTT
NA	TRBD2	TRBV5-4	TRBJ2-3	CASSLLSGGGDTQYF	TGTGCCAGCAGCTTGCTCAGCGGGGGGGGAGATACGCAGTATTTT
NA	TRBD2	TRBV9	TRBJ2-5	CASSAFLTSGGAETQYF	TGTGCCAGCAGCGCCTTCCTGACTAGCGGGGGGGCAGAGACCCAGTACTTC
NA	TRBD2	TRBV6-2/TRBV6-3	TRBJ2-3	CASSYGGGSGTDTQYF	TGTGCCAGCAGTTACGGGGGAGGGAGCGGCACAGATACGCAGTATTTT
NA	NA	TRBV6-4	TRBJ1-6	CASSAGDIYSPLHF	TGTGCCAGCAGTGCTGGGGACATCTATTCACCCCTCCACTTT
NA	NA	TRBV18	TRBJ1-2	CASSPEGYYGYTF	TGTGCCAGCTCACCAGAGGGATACTATGGCTACACCTTC
NA	NA	TRBV4-1	TRBJ1-5	CASSQESPVYSNQPQHF	TGCGCCAGCAGCCAAGAATCGCCTGTCTATAGCAATCAGCCCCAGCATTTT
NA	NA	TRBV7-8	TRBJ1-5	CASSLGARDWGNQPQHF	TGTGCCAGCAGCTTAGGGGCTAGGGACTGGGGGAATCAGCCCCAGCATTTT
NA	NA	TRBV19	TRBJ1-1	CASSPGVGTEAFF	TGTGCCAGTTCCCCAGGGGTTGGTACTGAAGCTTTCTTT
NA	TRBD1	TRBV11-2	TRBJ2-2	CASNPGQGYTGELFF	TGTGCCAGCAACCCGGGACAGGGTTACACCGGGGAGCTGTTTTTT
NA	NA	TRBV6-1	TRBJ2-7	CASSDPDTRWEQYF	TGTGCCAGCAGTGATCCTGACACCCGCTGGGAGCAGTACTTC
NA	NA	TRBV27	TRBJ1-1	CASSLSSGDNRAFF	TGTGCCAGCAGTTTATCGTCAGGGGACAATCGAGCTTTCTTT
NA	TRBD1	TRBV7-2	TRBJ2-2	CASSLGQARGRELFF	TGTGCCAGCAGCCTAGGACAGGCCCGAGGCAGGGAGCTGTTTTTT
NA	NA	TRBV18	TRBJ1-5	CASSPVHAGGQGNQPQHF	TGTGCCAGCTCACCAGTTCACGCGGGCGGGCAGGGCAATCAGCCCCAGCATTTT
NA	NA	TRBV29-1	TRBJ1-1	CSVVETVNTEAFF	TGCAGCGTTGTAGAGACAGTGAACACTGAAGCTTTCTTT
NA	NA	TRBV6-6	TRBJ2-2	CASGPTGELFF	TGTGCCAGCGGGCCCACCGGGGAGCTGTTTTTT
once	NA	TRBV14	TRBJ2-1	CASSQRKLTVNEQFF	TGTGCCAGCAGCCAGCGCAAGCTGACAGTCAATGAGCAGTTCTTC